Listed here are 8 T cell receptor beta chains from one sample, sequenced in a study of T cell changes during pregnancy in multiple sclerosis. Clones were read by immunoSEQ multiplex PCR, and TCRdb kept only the in-frame ones, dropping some. The data contain tens of thousands of clones, over 80% of them seen just once; the ten biggest clones take up approximately 0.47%. The sequencing here drew on CD4+ T cells from peripheral blood mononuclear cells, taken in the second trimester of pregnancy. Every receptor here comes from a female donor with multiple sclerosis, enrolled in a pregnancy study.

The chain has TRBV27 and TRBJ1-1, with a tentative D call TRBD1 (5 bases). The CDR3 extends over 14 amino acids. Looked up from germline, CDR1 is MNHEY and CDR2 is SMNVEV (reference sequence). V lost 3 bases and J 1 base, leaving 9 bases between the germline ends. The CDR3 region is CASSFGHSNTEAFF. CDR3 DNA: TGTGCCAGCAGTTTCGGACACTCGAACACTGAAGCTTTCTTT.

This chain connects TRBV7-2 to TRBJ1-2; a possible D gene is TRBD1 (5 bases). V was clipped by 0 bases and J by 3 bases, with 5 bases between them. The CDR3 contains 13 residues. Looked up from germline, CDR1 is SGHTA and CDR2 is FQGNSA. The CDR3 nucleotides read TGTGCCAGCAGCTTAGCCAGGGACTATGGCTACACCTTC. This encodes CASSLARDYGYTF.

This clone is a singleton in its sample. The chain combines TRBV11-1 with TRBJ2-7; maybe TRBD2 (5 bases). The CDR3 extends over 12 amino acids. V was pared by 8 bases and J by 2 bases, with 10 bases between. Germline V gene data show CDR1 as SGHAT and CDR2 as FQDESV (reference sequence). The CDR3 region is CASEGGPYEQYF. As DNA, the CDR3 is TGTGCCAGCGAGGGTGGGCCCTACGAGCAGTACTTC. Based on the CDR3 plus reference TRBV11-1 and TRBJ2-7, the full variable domain is EAEVAQSPRYKITEKSQAVAFWCDPISGHATLYWYRQILGQGPELLVQFQDESVVDDSQLPKDRFSAERLKGVDSTLKIQPAELGDSAMYLCASEGGPYEQYFGPGTRLTVT.

The table lists this clone with a few counts. The junction differs from germline at one of its ends, possibly a read error. This chain links TRBV7-7 with TRBJ2-1, with 10 bases that match TRBD2. This CDR3 is built from 15 residues. Germline CDR1 SSHAT, CDR2 FNYEAQ (reference sequence). The CDR3 DNA reads as TGTGCTAGCAGCTCGGGACTAGCGCTTGCCAATGAGCAGTTCTTC. This encodes CASSSGLALANEQFF.

The chain combines TRBV5-1 with TRBJ1-2, with a tentative D call TRBD1 (5 bases). Trimming cost V 0 bases and J 0 bases, with 9 bases left between them. CDR3 size: 15 residues. CDR1 is SGHRS, CDR2 YFSETQ, per germline. DNA of the CDR3: TGCGCCAGCAGCTTGGCGGGGGAGGCTAACTATGGCTACACCTTC. The encoded protein is CASSLAGEANYGYTF. Looking up the rest from reference TRBV5-1 and TRBJ1-2 gives the full variable domain: KAGVTQTPRYLIKTRGQQVTLSCSPISGHRSVSWYQQTPGQGLQFLFEYFSETQRNKGNFPGRFSGRQFSNSRSEMNVSTLELGDSALYLCASSLAGEANYGYTFGSGTRLTVV.

V usage is TRBV27 and J usage is TRBJ2-5, with 10 bases matching TRBD2. Germline trimming cut 0 bases from V and 4 bases from J; bases unmatched to any gene: 5. CDR3 length: 16 residues. Germline CDR1 and CDR2: MNHEY and SMNVEV (reference sequence). DNA for the CDR3: TGTGCCAGCAGTTTATCCGGGACTAGCGTAGGAGAGACCCAGTACTTC. It specifies CASSLSGTSVGETQYF.

This clone turned up a few times. This sequence joins TRBV10-3 and TRBJ1-1; D may be TRBD1 (6 bases). The V gene lost 6 bases and the J gene lost 2 bases, with 10 bases spanning the gap. The CDR3 is made up of 13 amino acids. CDR1 is ENHRY and CDR2 is SYGVKD in the germline V gene. CDR3 amino acids: CAIRDSSNTEAFF. The CDR3 nucleotides read TGTGCCATCAGGGACAGTTCCAACACTGAAGCTTTCTTT.

CDR3 sequence: CASSQDLSEYYEQYF. In nucleotides, the CDR3 is TGTGCCAGCAGCCAAGATTTAAGCGAGTACTACGAGCAGTACTTC. This chain uses TRBV4-2 with TRBJ2-7; D remains unclear. Germline lookup yields CDR1 LGHNA and CDR2 YNFKEQ. This CDR3 comprises 15 residues. V gave up 0 bases and J gave up 3 bases, with 12 bases separating them.